Following are 31 T cell receptor beta chains from one sample sequenced in a study of CD8 T cells in ankylosing spondylitis. A single record per CDR3 protein comes from TCRdb applying MiXCR to the 5' RACE reads. The sample includes a few hundred thousand distinct CDR3 sequences, roughly an eighth of them seen just once. Which antigens these TCRs recognize remains unknown. The study, taken as a whole, reports: Apparently characteristic of ankylosing spondylitis blood was a TCR beta motif (fewer than 10 highly homologous variants).

Material for sequencing was blood, either unsorted or a sorted T cell fraction (not recorded which). The receptors were sampled from a male donor with ankylosing spondylitis.

This clonotype was picked up a small number of times. For the CDR3, the DNA is TGTGCCAGCAGCCAAGATCCTACAGAGAACACTGAAGCTTTCTTT. This codes for CASSQDPTENTEAFF. V usage is TRBV3-1 and J usage is TRBJ1-1, with no clear D. The CDR3 is made up of 15 amino acids. Germline values: CDR1 LGHDT, CDR2 YNNKEL (reference sequence). Trimming shortened V by 0 bases and J by 1 base, and 9 bases separated the two germline ends. The entire variable domain, with the rest obtained from reference TRBV3-1 and TRBJ1-1, is as follows: DTAVSQTPKYLVTQMGNDKSIKCEQNLGHDTMYWYKQDSKKFLKIMFSYNNKELIINETVPNRFSPKSPDKAHLNLHINSLELGDSAVYFCASSQDPTENTEAFFGQGTRLTVV.

In this sample, this clonotype turned up a few times. This rearrangement joins TRBV20-1 to TRBJ2-2; 13 bases line up with TRBD2. V lost 5 bases and J lost 6; bases outside the gene matches: 6. The V gene's germline CDR1 is DFQATT and CDR2 SNEGSKA (reference sequence). This CDR3 has 15 residues. The DNA of the CDR3 is TGCAGTGCTCCCCGACTAGCGGGAGGTTCCGGGGAGCTGTTTTTT. Protein product: CSAPRLAGGSGELFF.

This clonotype was counted only a few times. This chain joins TRBV5-5 and TRBJ1-5; D ambiguous. The CDR3 sequence is 16 residues long. The germline gives CDR1 SGHKS, CDR2 YYEKEE (reference sequence). V lost 1 base, J lost 8 bases, and 19 bases lay in between. The CDR3 is CASSLRPVLGQEPQHF. As DNA, the CDR3 is TGTGCCAGCAGCTTGAGACCCGTGCTCGGCCAAGAGCCCCAGCATTTT.

This clonotype was detected a few times. The chain recombines TRBV5-6 with TRBJ2-1; 8 bases line up with TRBD2. The length of the CDR3 is 14 residues. The J segment lost 8 bases and the V segment lost 4 bases, leaving 8 bases of the junction unmatched. Germline CDR1 is SGHDT and CDR2 is YYEEEE. CDR3: CASSPGGPADEQFF. CDR3 coding DNA: TGTGCCAGCAGCCCGGGAGGGCCGGCAGATGAGCAGTTCTTC.

This clonotype came up a few times. The chain combines TRBV7-8 with TRBJ2-3, with TRBD2 matching over 11 bases. The CDR3 is 18 residues long. Germline values: CDR1 SGHVS, CDR2 FQNEAQ. The V and J ends lost 4 bases and 2 bases, in that order; junction bases with no gene match: 11. CDR3 amino acids: CASSSSQSTSGNTDTQYF. Here the CDR3 DNA reads TGTGCCAGCAGCTCATCACAATCGACTAGCGGGAACACAGATACGCAGTATTTT.

The genes are TRBV25-1 and TRBJ2-3; D gene uncertain. The V gene lost 2 bases and the J gene lost 5 bases, with 11 bases spanning the gap. CDR1 and CDR2 from the germline V gene are MGHDK and SYGVNS. The CDR3 totals 14 residues. In DNA, the CDR3 is TGTGCCAGCAGTGAACCCTACAGTAAAGATACGCAGTATTTT. Its translation is CASSEPYSKDTQYF.

This clonotype was observed a few times. The rearrangement joins TRBV12-3 or TRBV12-4 to TRBJ2-2, with 8 bases matching TRBD1. CDR3 size: 14 residues. With 6 bases clipped from V and 5 bases from J, the junction kept 5 bases outside the gene matches. The CDR3, as DNA: TGTGCCAGCAGGCCAGACAGGGGTACCGGGGAGCTGTTTTTT. It encodes CASRPDRGTGELFF.

This clonotype was picked up a small number of times. The chain couples TRBV3-1 to TRBJ2-4; TRBD2 matches at 8 bases. There are 15 residues in the CDR3. Per the germline V gene, CDR1 is LGHDT and CDR2 is YNNKEL (reference sequence). After removal of 0 bases from V and 9 bases from J, the junction contained 7 bases not matched to a gene. The CDR3 sequence is CASSQDSSGSSIQYF. For the CDR3, the DNA is TGTGCCAGCAGCCAAGATAGCAGCGGGAGTAGCATTCAGTACTTC.

This clonotype was detected a few times. The chain has TRBV7-9 and TRBJ1-1, with D hard to call. Per germline, CDR1 SEHNR and CDR2 FQNEAQ (reference sequence). Trimming cost V 5 bases and J 3 bases, with 10 bases left between them. CDR3 length: 13 residues. In DNA, the CDR3 is TGTGCCAGCAGCAAAGGACGGGACACTGAAGCTTTCTTT. Its protein product is CASSKGRDTEAFF.

CDR3 residues: CASSTSRDRGISKFAGYTF. CDR3 sequence (DNA): TGTGCCAGCAGCACTTCCCGGGACAGGGGAATATCGAAGTTTGCTGGCTACACCTTC. The V call is TRBV11-2, the J call TRBJ1-2, with 10 bases fitting TRBD1. The CDR3 covers 19 residues. J was trimmed by 7 bases and V by 5 bases; bases with no gene match: 22. Per the germline V gene, CDR1 is SGHAT and CDR2 is FQNNGV.

There are a few counts of this clonotype. The rearrangement joins TRBV24-1 to TRBJ2-1; 11 nucleotides align to TRBD2. The CDR3 contains 15 residues. CDR1 is KGHDR and CDR2 is SFDVKD in the germline V gene. The J segment lost 4 bases and the V segment lost 7 bases, leaving 5 bases of the junction unmatched. The DNA for the CDR3 is TGTGCCACCAGCGAGGGACTAGCGGAGTACAATGAGCAGTTCTTC. It is translated as CATSEGLAEYNEQFF.

The chain has TRBV3-1 and TRBJ2-5; a weak D match, TRBD1 (5 bases). The CDR3 is 15 amino acids. Trimming shortened V by 1 base and J by 1 base, and 10 bases separated the two germline ends. Germline CDR1 and CDR2: LGHDT and YNNKEL (reference sequence). This chain's CDR3 is CASSQVRQGQETQYF. CDR3 in DNA: TGTGCCAGCAGCCAAGTTCGGCAGGGCCAAGAGACCCAGTACTTC.

This chain joins TRBV3-1 and TRBJ1-2, with D maybe TRBD1 (5 bases). CDR1 and CDR2 from the germline V gene are LGHDT and YNNKEL (reference sequence). This CDR3 is built from 16 residues. Trimming took off 4 bases at V and 2 bases at J, with 17 bases between the two ends. CDR3 sequence: CASSPLRGAGNYGYTF. In nucleotides, the CDR3 is TGTGCCAGCAGCCCCCTGAGGGGCGCCGGAAACTATGGCTACACCTTC.

This clonotype occurred many times. This chain connects TRBV25-1 to TRBJ1-4, with a possible D match to TRBD1 (5 bases). The CDR3 is made up of 13 amino acids. Germline assignment: CDR1 MGHDK and CDR2 SYGVNS. The V gene lost 6 bases and the J gene lost 7 bases, with 12 bases spanning the gap. The CDR3 coding sequence is TGTGCCAGCAGGGGTACCGGGGGTGAAAAACTGTTTTTT. Amino acid sequence: CASRGTGGEKLFF.

This clonotype was counted between two and nine times. The chain uses TRBV19 and TRBJ1-1; TRBD1 aligns across 7 bases. Germline trimming cut 2 bases from V and 8 bases from J; bases unmatched to any gene: 8. The CDR3 loop spans 14 amino acids. Germline V gene data show CDR1 as LNHDA and CDR2 as SQIVND (reference sequence). DNA of the CDR3: TGTGCCAGTAGTATAAGGGACAGCGAAACGGAAGCTTTCTTT. Translation: CASSIRDSETEAFF.

V gene TRBV3-1 combines with J gene TRBJ1-5, with 7 bases that match TRBD1. The CDR3 sequence is 17 residues long. Per the germline V gene, CDR1 is LGHDT and CDR2 is YNNKEL (reference sequence). The V and J ends lost 4 bases and 2 bases, in that order; junction bases with no gene match: 11. The CDR3 is CASSPQPTGVGNQPQHF. As DNA, the CDR3 is TGTGCCAGCAGCCCCCAACCAACAGGGGTCGGCAATCAGCCCCAGCATTTT.

This clonotype occurred many times. The CDR3 DNA is TGCGCCAGCAGCTTGTCAGGGGCATCGAACGGGGAGCTGTTTTTT. This codes for CASSLSGASNGELFF. The J gene is TRBJ2-2, the V gene TRBV5-1; a possible D gene is TRBD1 (6 bases). The V end lost 1 base, the J end lost 7 bases, and 14 bases lay between the germline ends. This CDR3 contains 15 residues. CDR1 and CDR2 (germline): SGHRS, YFSETQ. The full variable domain, rest sourced from reference TRBV5-1 and TRBJ2-2, is KAGVTQTPRYLIKTRGQQVTLSCSPISGHRSVSWYQQTPGQGLQFLFEYFSETQRNKGNFPGRFSGRQFSNSRSEMNVSTLELGDSALYLCASSLSGASNGELFFGEGSRLTVL.

Only a few counts were recorded for this clonotype. The chain is built from TRBV6-4 and TRBJ1-6; D unclear. The CDR3 is made up of 13 amino acids. Trimming shortened V by 1 base and J by 15 bases, and 13 bases separated the two germline ends. The germline gives CDR1 MRHNA, CDR2 SNTAGT. CDR3 nucleotides: TGTGCCAGCAGTGACTTCGGAGGAAAGGACCTCCACTTT. Translated, it gives CASSDFGGKDLHF.

CDR3 coding DNA: TGTGCCAGCAGCTTTCTACCTCCGGGGAGGGACTATGGCTACACCTTC. Translating it yields CASSFLPPGRDYGYTF. The genes are TRBV7-8 and TRBJ1-2; D ambiguous. V lost 3 bases and J 3 bases, leaving 17 bases between the germline ends. The germline CDR1 and CDR2 sequences are SGHVS and FQNEAQ. CDR3 length: 16 amino acids.

This clonotype was seen repeatedly, ten times or more. The J gene is TRBJ1-1, the V gene TRBV20-1; possible D gene TRBD1, 5 bases. The CDR3 extends over 15 amino acids. Germline CDR1 DFQATT, CDR2 SNEGSKA (reference sequence). The V and J ends lost 1 base and 6 bases respectively, with 18 bases between them. The CDR3 DNA reads as TGCAGTGCTAGAGGGGCGACAGACGAACGGCCTGAAGCTTTCTTT. Its protein is CSARGATDERPEAFF.

The V gene is TRBV7-8, the J gene TRBJ1-4; no clear D gene. Trimming took off 2 bases at V and 2 bases at J, with 9 bases between the two ends. The germline gives CDR1 SGHVS, CDR2 FQNEAQ. The CDR3 sequence is 15 residues long. The CDR3 region is CASSLIRTTNEKLFF. CDR3 in DNA: TGTGCCAGCAGCTTAATCAGAACGACTAATGAAAAACTGTTTTTT.

This clonotype was counted a few times. The J gene is TRBJ2-3, the V gene TRBV2; D unclear. Germline lookup yields CDR1 SNHLY and CDR2 FYNNEI. The CDR3 has 11 residues. Trimming pared 2 bases from V and 7 bases from J, leaving 4 bases between. CDR3 in amino acids: CASSEPYTQYF. CDR3 DNA sequence: TGTGCCAGCAGTGAACCATATACGCAGTATTTT.

The V call is TRBV7-9, the J call TRBJ2-1; D call uncertain. With 3 bases removed from V and 0 bases from J, the gap between germline ends came to 12 bases. This CDR3 is built from 16 residues. Germline CDR1 is SEHNR and CDR2 is FQNEAQ (reference sequence). This chain's CDR3 is CASSLYGKSSYNEQFF. In DNA form, the CDR3 reads TGTGCCAGCAGCTTGTATGGCAAGAGCTCCTACAATGAGCAGTTCTTC.

This clonotype has a handful of counts. This rearrangement joins TRBV6-1 to TRBJ1-6, with 9 bases matching TRBD1. The V gene end was trimmed by 4 bases and the J gene end by 7 bases; junction bases not matched to a gene: 5. Looked up from germline, CDR1 is MNHNS and CDR2 is SASEGT. This CDR3 contains 15 residues. CDR3 in DNA: TGTGCCAGCAGTGGGTCAGGACAGGGGAATTCACCCCTCCACTTT. This sequence encodes CASSGSGQGNSPLHF.

This sequence joins TRBV12-3 or TRBV12-4 and TRBJ2-5; 8 nucleotides line up with TRBD1. CDR3 length: 15 residues. V lost 1 base, J lost 0 bases, and 1 base stayed unmatched. Here the CDR3 reads CASSLGTGYQETQYF. The CDR3 coding sequence is TGTGCCAGCAGTTTAGGGACAGGGTACCAAGAGACCCAGTACTTC.

This clonotype was seen only a few times. This rearrangement joins TRBV5-6 to TRBJ2-2; 7 bases match TRBD1. CDR1 is SGHDT, CDR2 YYEEEE, per germline. V lost 0 bases to trimming and J lost 7 bases; unmatched junction nucleotides: 9. This CDR3 has 16 amino acids. This CDR3 is CASSLGALRDSGELFF. DNA of the CDR3: TGTGCCAGCAGCTTGGGGGCCCTCCGGGACAGCGGGGAGCTGTTTTTT.

The chain couples TRBV7-9 to TRBJ1-5; 7 bases are shared with TRBD1. V lost 3 bases, J lost 2 bases, and 10 bases stayed unmatched. In germline, CDR1 is SEHNR, CDR2 FQNEAQ (reference sequence). CDR3 length: 17 amino acids. The CDR3 DNA is TGTGCCAGCAGCTTTTATAACCACAGGGGAGGCAATCAGCCCCAGCATTTT. Translation gives CASSFYNHRGGNQPQHF.

This clonotype was found a few times. The chain uses TRBV3-1 and TRBJ2-5; 14 positions agree with TRBD2. V dropped 3 bases and J dropped 5; count of bases not matched to a gene: 5. Germline CDR1 LGHDT, CDR2 YNNKEL (reference sequence). The CDR3 runs 16 residues. The CDR3 DNA reads TGTGCCAGCAGCCACACTGGGACTAGCGGGAGCGAGACCCAGTACTTC. As protein: CASSHTGTSGSETQYF.

The chain carries TRBV27 and TRBJ2-2; D is undetermined. Trimming shortened V by 4 bases and J by 8 bases, and 8 bases separated the two germline ends. The V gene's germline CDR1 is MNHEY and CDR2 SMNVEV (reference sequence). The CDR3 extends over 12 amino acids. Here the CDR3 reads CASSSHRGELFF. The CDR3 DNA reads as TGTGCCAGCAGTTCCCATCGGGGGGAGCTGTTTTTT.

V and J are TRBV28 and TRBJ1-1, with 8 bases matching TRBD1. The trim removed 4 bases at V and 4 bases at J, leaving 11 bases unmatched. Germline CDR1 MDHEN, CDR2 SYDVKM. CDR3 length: 16 amino acids. CDR3 amino acids: CASSSPGQGGSTEAFF. Here the CDR3 DNA reads TGTGCCAGCAGTTCCCCAGGACAGGGAGGATCCACTGAAGCTTTCTTT.

In this sample, this clonotype turned up many times. This sequence joins TRBV5-1 and TRBJ2-7, with D possibly being TRBD1 or TRBD2 (5 bases each). CDR3 length: 15 residues. Deletions cut 0 bases from V and 0 bases from J, with 10 bases between. Germline V gives CDR1 SGHRS, CDR2 YFSETQ. In nucleotides, the CDR3 is TGCGCCAGCAGCTTGGACGGGGCCCCCTCCTACGAGCAGTACTTC. The encoded protein is CASSLDGAPSYEQYF.